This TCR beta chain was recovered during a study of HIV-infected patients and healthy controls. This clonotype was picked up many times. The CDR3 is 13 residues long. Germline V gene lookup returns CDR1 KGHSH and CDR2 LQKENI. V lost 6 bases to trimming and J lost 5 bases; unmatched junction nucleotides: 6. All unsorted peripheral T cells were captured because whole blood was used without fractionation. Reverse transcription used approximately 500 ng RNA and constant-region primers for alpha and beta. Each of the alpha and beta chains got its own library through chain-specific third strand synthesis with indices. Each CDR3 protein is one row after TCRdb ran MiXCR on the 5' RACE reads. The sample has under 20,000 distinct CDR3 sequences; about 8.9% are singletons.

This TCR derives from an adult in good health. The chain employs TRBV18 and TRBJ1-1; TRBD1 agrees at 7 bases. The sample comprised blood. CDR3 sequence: CASSLDRETEAFF. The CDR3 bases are TGTGCCAGCTCTCTCGACAGGGAAACTGAAGCTTTCTTT.